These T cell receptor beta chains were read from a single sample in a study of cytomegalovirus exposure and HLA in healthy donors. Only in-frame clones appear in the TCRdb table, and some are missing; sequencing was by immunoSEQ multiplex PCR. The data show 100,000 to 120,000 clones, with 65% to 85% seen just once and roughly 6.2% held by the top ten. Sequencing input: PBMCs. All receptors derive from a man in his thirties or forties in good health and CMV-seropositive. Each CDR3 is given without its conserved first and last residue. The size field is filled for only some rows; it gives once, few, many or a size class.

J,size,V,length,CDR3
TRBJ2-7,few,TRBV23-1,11,APRGTSTYEQY
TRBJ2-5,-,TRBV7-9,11,ASRVRDQETQY
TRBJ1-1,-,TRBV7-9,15,ASSFDHSGTVNTEAF
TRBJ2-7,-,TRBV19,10,ATTGLGGEQY
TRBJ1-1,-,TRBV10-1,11,ASTDNLNTEAF
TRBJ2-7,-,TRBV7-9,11,SSSPDSTHEQY
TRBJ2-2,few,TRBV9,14,ASTNSGTGNPGELF
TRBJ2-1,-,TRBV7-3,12,ASSLLGGGDEQF
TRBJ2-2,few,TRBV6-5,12,ASSYLRAGGELF
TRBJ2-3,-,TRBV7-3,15,ASSSGLAGSSTDTQY
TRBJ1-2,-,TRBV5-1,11,ASSLWPRDGYT
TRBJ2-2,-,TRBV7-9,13,SSSWDRVNTGELF
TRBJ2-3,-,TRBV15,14,ATSRDPRISTDTQY
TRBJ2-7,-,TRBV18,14,ASSPPGRGGPGSSV
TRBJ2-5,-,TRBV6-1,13,ASSEVGGAQETQY
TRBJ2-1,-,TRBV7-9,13,ASSFRVPSYNEQF
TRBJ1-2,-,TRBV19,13,ASSISRDSGFGYT
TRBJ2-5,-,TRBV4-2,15,ASSPHSSGGLGETQY
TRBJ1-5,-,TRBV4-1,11,ASSQDRGQPQH
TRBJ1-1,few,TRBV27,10,ASSAGTGEAF
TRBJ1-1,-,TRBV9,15,ASSVGAGDRGDTEAF
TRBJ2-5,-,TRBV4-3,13,ASSQDLHRLETQY
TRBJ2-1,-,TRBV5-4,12,ASSSGPTNGEQF
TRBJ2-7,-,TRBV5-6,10,ASSWGDGEQY
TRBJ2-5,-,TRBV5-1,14,ASSLTSGGFVETQY
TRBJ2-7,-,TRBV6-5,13,ASSLGTGGIYEQY
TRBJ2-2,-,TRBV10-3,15,AISGAAGQGDTGELF
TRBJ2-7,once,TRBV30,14,AWSTGGRGDSYEQY
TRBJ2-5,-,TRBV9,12,ASKAGSGEGTQY
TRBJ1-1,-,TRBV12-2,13,ASRPPALQNTEAF
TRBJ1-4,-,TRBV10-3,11,AINEGAGEKLF
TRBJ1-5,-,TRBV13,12,ASSLGAGNQPQH
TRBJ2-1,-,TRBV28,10,ASSLPYTEQF
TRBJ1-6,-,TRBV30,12,AWSGVRYNSPLH
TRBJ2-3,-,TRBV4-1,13,ASSQEGRGADTQY
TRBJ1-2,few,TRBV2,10,ASRDPGGGYT
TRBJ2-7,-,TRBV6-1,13,ASSELLAGDYEQY
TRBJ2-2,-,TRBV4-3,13,ASSQVDRNTGELF
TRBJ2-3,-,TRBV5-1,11,ASTVEGAGTQY
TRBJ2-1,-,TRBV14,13,ASQRRGGQHYEQF
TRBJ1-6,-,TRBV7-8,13,ASSPSAGEGSPLH
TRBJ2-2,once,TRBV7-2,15,ASSFDVEGPYTGELF
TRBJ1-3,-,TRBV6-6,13,ASSEGQGSRNTIY